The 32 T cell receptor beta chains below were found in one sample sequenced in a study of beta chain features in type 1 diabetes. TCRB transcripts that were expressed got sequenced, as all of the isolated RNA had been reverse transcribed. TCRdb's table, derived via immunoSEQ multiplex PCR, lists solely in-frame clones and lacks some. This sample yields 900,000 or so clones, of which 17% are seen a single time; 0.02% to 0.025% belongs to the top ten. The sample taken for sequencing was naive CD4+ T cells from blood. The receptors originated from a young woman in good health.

Here the CDR3 DNA reads TGTGCCAGCAGCTTAGCCATCGGGACAGAGACCTACGAGCAGTACTTC. This gives the protein CASSLAIGTETYEQYF. V is TRBV7-9 and J is TRBJ2-7; 7 bases match TRBD1. The germline CDR1 and CDR2 sequences are SEHNR and FQNEAQ (reference sequence). Germline trimming cut 0 bases from V and 2 bases from J; bases unmatched to any gene: 7. The CDR3 loop spans 16 amino acids.

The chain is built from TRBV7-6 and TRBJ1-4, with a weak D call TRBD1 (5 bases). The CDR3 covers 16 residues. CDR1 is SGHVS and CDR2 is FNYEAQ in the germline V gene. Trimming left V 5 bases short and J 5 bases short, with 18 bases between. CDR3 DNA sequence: TGTGCCAGCAGCCAAGAACCGGGACGAAGAAATGAAAAACTGTTTTTT. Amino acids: CASSQEPGRRNEKLFF.

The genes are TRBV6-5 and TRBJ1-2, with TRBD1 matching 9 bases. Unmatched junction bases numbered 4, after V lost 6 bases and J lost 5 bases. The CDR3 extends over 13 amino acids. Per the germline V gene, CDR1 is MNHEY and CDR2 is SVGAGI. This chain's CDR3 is CASRGTGRYGYTF. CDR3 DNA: TGTGCCAGCAGAGGGACAGGGAGGTATGGCTACACCTTC.

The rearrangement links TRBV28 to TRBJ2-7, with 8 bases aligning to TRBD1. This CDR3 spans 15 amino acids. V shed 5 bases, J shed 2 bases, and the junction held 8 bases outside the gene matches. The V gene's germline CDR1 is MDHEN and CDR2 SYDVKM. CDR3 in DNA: TGTGCCAGCAGTCTCCGACAGGGGCTTACCTACGAGCAGTACTTC. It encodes CASSLRQGLTYEQYF.

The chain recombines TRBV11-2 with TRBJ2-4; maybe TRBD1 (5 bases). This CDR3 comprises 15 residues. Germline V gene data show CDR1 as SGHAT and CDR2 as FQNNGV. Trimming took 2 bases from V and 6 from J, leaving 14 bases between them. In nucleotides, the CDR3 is TGTGCCAGCAGCTTAATTAGGGGATTGGGAAACATTCAGTACTTC. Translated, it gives CASSLIRGLGNIQYF.

The CDR3 sequence is CASRSSGKDTIYF. In DNA, the CDR3 is TGCGCCAGCAGGTCCTCTGGGAAAGACACCATATATTTT. This rearrangement joins TRBV5-1 to TRBJ1-3; D call uncertain. The V and J ends lost 5 bases and 8 bases respectively, with 14 bases between them. Germline V gives CDR1 SGHRS, CDR2 YFSETQ. The CDR3 sequence is 13 residues long.

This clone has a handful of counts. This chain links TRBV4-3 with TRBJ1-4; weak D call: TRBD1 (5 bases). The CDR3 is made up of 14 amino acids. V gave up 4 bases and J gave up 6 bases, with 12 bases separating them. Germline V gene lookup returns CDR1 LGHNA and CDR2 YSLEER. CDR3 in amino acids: CASSRGTADEKLFF. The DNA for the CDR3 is TGCGCCAGCAGCCGCGGGACGGCGGATGAAAAACTGTTTTTT.

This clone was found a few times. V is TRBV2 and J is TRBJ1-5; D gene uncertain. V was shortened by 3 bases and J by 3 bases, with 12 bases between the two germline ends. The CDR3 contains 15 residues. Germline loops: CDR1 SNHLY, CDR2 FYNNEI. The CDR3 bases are TGTGCCAGCAGTGACAGTCGTAAACACAATCAGCCCCAGCATTTT. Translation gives CASSDSRKHNQPQHF.

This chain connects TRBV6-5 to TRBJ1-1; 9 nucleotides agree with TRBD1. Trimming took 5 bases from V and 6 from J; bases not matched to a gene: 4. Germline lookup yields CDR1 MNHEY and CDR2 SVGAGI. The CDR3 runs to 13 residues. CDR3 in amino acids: CASSRQGGPEAFF. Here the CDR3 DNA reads TGTGCCAGCAGTCGACAGGGGGGACCTGAAGCTTTCTTT.

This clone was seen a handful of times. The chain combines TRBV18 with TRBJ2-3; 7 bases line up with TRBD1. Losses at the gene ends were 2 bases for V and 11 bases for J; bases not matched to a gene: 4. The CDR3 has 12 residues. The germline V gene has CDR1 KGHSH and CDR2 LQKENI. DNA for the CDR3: TGTGCCAGCTCACCAGTCACAGGGGAGCAGTATTTT. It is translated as CASSPVTGEQYF.

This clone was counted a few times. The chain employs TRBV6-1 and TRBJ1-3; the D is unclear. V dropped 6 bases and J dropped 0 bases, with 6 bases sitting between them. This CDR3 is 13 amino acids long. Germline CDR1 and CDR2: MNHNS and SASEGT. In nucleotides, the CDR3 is TGTGCCAGCAGCCGCATCTCTGGAAACACCATATATTTT. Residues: CASSRISGNTIYF.

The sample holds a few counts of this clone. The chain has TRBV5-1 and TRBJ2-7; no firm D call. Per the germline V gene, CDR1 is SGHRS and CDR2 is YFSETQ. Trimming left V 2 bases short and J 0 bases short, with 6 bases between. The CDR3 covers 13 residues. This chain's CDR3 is CASSFDTSYEQYF. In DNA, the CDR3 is TGCGCCAGCAGCTTTGACACCTCCTACGAGCAGTACTTC.

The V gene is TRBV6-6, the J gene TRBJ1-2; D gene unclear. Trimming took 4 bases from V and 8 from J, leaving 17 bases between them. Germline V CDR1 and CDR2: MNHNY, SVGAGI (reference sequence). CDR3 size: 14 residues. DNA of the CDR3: TGTGCCAGCAGTTTCACCGATCATGGTCGGGGCTACACCTTC. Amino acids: CASSFTDHGRGYTF.

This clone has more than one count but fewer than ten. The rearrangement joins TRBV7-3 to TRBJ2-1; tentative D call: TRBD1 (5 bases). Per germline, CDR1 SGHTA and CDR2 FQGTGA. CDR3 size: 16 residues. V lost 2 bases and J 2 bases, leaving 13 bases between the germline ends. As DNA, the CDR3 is TGTGCCAGCAGCTTAGTTGGGGCCCCTACCTACAATGAGCAGTTCTTC. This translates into CASSLVGAPTYNEQFF.

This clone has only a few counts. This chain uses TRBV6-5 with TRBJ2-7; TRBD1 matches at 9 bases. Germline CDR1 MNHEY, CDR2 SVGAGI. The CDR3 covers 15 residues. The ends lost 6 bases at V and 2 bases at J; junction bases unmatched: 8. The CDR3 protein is CASSRQGGLAYEQYF. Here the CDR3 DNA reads TGTGCCAGCAGCAGACAGGGGGGATTAGCCTACGAGCAGTACTTC.

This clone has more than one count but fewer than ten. In nucleotides, the CDR3 is TGTGCCAGCAGTTCCTCAAGCGGGCTCCCCACAGATACGCAGTATTTT. It is translated as CASSSSSGLPTDTQYF. V usage is TRBV27 and J usage is TRBJ2-3, with D tentatively TRBD2 (6 bases). The CDR3 length is 16 residues. V shed 4 bases and J shed 2 bases, with 16 bases lying between them. Germline V gene sequence: CDR1 MNHEY, CDR2 SMNVEV (reference sequence).

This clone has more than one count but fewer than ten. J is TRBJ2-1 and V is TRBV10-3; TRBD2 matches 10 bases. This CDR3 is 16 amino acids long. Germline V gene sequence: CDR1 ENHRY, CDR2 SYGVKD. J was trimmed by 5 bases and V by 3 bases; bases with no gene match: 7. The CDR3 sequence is CAISDYGLADHNEQFF. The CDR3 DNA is TGTGCCATCAGTGATTACGGACTAGCGGATCACAATGAGCAGTTCTTC.

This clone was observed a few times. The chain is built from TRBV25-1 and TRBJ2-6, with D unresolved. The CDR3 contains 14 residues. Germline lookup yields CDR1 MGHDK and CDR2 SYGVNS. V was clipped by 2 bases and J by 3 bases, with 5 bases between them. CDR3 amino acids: CASSEHGGANVLTF. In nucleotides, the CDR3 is TGTGCCAGCAGTGAACATGGTGGGGCCAACGTCCTGACTTTC.

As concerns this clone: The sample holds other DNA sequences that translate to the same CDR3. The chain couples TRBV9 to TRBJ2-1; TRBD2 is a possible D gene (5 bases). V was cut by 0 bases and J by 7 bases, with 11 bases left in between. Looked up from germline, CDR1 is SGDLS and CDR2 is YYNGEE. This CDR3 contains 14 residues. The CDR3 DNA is TGTGCCAGCAGCGTAGGAGGGCTGGGAAATGAGCAGTTCTTC. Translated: CASSVGGLGNEQFF. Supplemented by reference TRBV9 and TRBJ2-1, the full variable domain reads DSGVTQTPKHLITATGQRVTLRCSPRSGDLSVYWYQQSLDQGLQFLIQYYNGEERAKGNILERFSAQQFPDLHSELNLSSLELGDSALYFCASSVGGLGNEQFFGPGTRLTVL.

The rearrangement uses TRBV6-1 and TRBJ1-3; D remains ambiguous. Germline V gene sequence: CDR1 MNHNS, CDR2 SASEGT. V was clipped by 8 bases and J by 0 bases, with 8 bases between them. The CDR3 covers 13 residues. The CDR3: CASYGFSGNTIYF. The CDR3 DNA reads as TGTGCCAGCTATGGGTTCTCTGGAAACACCATATATTTT.

The CDR3 protein is CASSSYWTGREQYF. In DNA form, the CDR3 reads TGTGCCAGCAGCTCGTACTGGACAGGCCGCGAGCAGTACTTC. The rearrangement links TRBV7-9 to TRBJ2-7, with 7 bases aligning to TRBD1. Germline V gene sequence: CDR1 SEHNR, CDR2 FQNEAQ (reference sequence). This CDR3 is built from 14 residues. Trimming removed 4 bases from V and 6 bases from J; junction bases left unmatched: 9.

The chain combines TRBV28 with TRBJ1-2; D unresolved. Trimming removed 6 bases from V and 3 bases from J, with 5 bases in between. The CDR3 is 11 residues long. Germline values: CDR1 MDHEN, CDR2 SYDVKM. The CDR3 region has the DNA TGTGCCAGCAGGGAATACTATGGCTACACCTTC. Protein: CASREYYGYTF.

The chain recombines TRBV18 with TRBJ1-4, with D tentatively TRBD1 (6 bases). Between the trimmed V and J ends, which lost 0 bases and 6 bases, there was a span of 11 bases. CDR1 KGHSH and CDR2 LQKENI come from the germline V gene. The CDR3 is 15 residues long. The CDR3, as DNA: TGTGCCAGCTCACCACCCCGGGGGCGGGATGAAAAACTGTTTTTT. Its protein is CASSPPRGRDEKLFF.

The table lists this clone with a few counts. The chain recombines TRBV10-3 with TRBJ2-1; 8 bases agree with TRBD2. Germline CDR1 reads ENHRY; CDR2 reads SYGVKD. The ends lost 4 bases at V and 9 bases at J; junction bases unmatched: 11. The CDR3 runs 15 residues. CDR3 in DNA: TGTGCCATCAGTGCTCTACCGGGGGGGAGTAGTGAGCAGTTCTTC. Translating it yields CAISALPGGSSEQFF.

CDR3 sequence reads: CASSQHRDYETQYF. DNA for the CDR3: TGTGCCAGCAGCCAGCACCGGGACTATGAGACCCAGTACTTC. The chain joins TRBV4-2 to TRBJ2-5; 7 bases are shared with TRBD2. CDR1 LGHNA and CDR2 YNFKEQ come from the germline V gene. Trimming took 3 bases from V and 5 from J; bases not matched to a gene: 6. CDR3 length equals 14 residues.

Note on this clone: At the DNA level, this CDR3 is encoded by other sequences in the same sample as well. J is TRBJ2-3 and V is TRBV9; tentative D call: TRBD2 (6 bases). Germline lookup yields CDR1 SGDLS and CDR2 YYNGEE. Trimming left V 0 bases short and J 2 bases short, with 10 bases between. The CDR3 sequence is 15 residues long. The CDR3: CASSVAGGYTDTQYF. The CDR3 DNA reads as TGTGCCAGCAGCGTAGCTGGAGGGTACACAGATACGCAGTATTTT.

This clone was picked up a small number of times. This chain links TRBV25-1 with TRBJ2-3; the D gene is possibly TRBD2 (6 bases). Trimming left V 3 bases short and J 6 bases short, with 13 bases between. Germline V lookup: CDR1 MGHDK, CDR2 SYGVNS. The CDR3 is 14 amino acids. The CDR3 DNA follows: TGTGCCAGCAGTGACCCGACGGGAGCGGATACGCAGTATTTT. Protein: CASSDPTGADTQYF.

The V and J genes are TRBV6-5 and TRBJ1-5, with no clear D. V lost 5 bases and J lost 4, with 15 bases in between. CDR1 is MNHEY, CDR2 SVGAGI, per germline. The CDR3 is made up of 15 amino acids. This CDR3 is CASSRRLQRNQPQHF. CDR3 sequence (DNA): TGTGCCAGCAGTCGTCGGTTACAGCGGAATCAGCCCCAGCATTTT.

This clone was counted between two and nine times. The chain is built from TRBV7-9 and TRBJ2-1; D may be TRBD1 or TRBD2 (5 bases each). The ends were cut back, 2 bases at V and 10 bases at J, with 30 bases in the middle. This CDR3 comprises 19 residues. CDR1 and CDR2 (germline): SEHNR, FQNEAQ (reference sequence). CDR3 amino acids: CASSLFTGGGSATKGEQFF. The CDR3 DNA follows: TGTGCCAGCAGCTTATTTACGGGCGGAGGTAGCGCTACCAAGGGGGAGCAGTTCTTC.

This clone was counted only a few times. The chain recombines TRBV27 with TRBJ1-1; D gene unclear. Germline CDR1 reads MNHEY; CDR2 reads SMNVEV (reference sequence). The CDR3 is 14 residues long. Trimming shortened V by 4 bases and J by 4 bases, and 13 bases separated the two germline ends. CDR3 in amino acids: CASSYTGLTTEAFF. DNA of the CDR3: TGTGCCAGCAGTTACACCGGGCTGACCACTGAAGCTTTCTTT.

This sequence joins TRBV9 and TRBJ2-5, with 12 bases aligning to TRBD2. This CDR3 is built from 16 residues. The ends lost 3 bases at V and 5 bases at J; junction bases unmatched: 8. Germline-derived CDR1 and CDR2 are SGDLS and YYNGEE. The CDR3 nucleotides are TGTGCCAGCAGCGGACCCAGACTAGCGGGAGCTGAGACCCAGTACTTC. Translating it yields CASSGPRLAGAETQYF.

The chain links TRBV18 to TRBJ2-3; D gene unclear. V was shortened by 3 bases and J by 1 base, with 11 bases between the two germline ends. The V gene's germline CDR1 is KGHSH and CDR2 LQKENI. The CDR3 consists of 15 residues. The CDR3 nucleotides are TGTGCCAGCTCACCGGCGAGTCATGGCACAGATACGCAGTATTTT. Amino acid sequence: CASSPASHGTDTQYF.